The 31 T cell receptor beta chains in this list originate from one sample, sequenced in a study of Graves' ophthalmopathy and Graves' hyperthyroidism. RNA transcripts yielded amplified TCR beta CDR3 regions. An initial RT-PCR round employing HTBI primers preceded a second-round multiplex PCR. TCRdb processed the multiplex PCR reads anew with MiXCR; each CDR3 protein has one entry. The data contain about 740,000 distinct CDR3 sequences, roughly 40% of them singletons. The sequenced sample was peripheral blood. The receptors derive from an adult man with Graves' ophthalmopathy.

A few counts support this clonotype. V is TRBV25-1 and J is TRBJ2-2; perhaps TRBD2 as D (7 bases). The CDR3 runs 17 residues. V gave up 6 bases and J gave up 3 bases, with 20 bases separating them. Germline V lookup: CDR1 MGHDK, CDR2 SYGVNS. CDR3 coding DNA: TGTGCCAGCAGCGCCCCTGGCGGGGGCGAAGACACCGGGGAGCTGTTTTTT. It codes for CASSAPGGGEDTGELFF.

The chain is built from TRBV25-1 and TRBJ1-4; TRBD1 might be the D (5 bases). Germline-derived CDR1 and CDR2 are MGHDK and SYGVNS. Trimming removed 8 bases from V and 7 bases from J, with 20 bases in between. The CDR3 consists of 15 residues. The CDR3 bases are TGTGCCAGCGTCACGACAGACACAAGTGGTGAAAAACTGTTTTTT. This gives the protein CASVTTDTSGEKLFF.

This clonotype was detected ten times or more. This sequence joins TRBV29-1 and TRBJ1-2; possibly TRBD1 for D (5 bases). Per the germline V gene, CDR1 is SQVTM and CDR2 is ANQGSEA. The CDR3 has 11 amino acids. Trimming cost V 7 bases and J 12 bases, with 18 bases left between them. The CDR3 reads CSAAGDPGNTF. The CDR3 nucleotides read TGCAGCGCAGCGGGGGACCCTGGAAACACCTTC.

This clonotype was found once. Since the CDR3 does not end with the conserved phenylalanine or tryptophan, this likely comes from a read error. The rearrangement joins TRBV25-1 to TRBJ2-5; no definite D call. Germline V gene sequence: CDR1 MGHDK, CDR2 SYGVNS. The CDR3 extends over 13 amino acids. The V and J ends lost 6 bases and 9 bases respectively, with 17 bases between them. CDR3 coding DNA: TGTGCCAGCAGCTTAGGTGGATGGCAGCCCCAGTACATC. Its protein product is CASSLGGWQPQYI.

This chain connects TRBV24-1 to TRBJ1-5; D may be TRBD1 (5 bases). The CDR3 sequence is 15 residues long. Germline-derived CDR1 and CDR2 are KGHDR and SFDVKD. CDR3 sequence reads: CASDNSGGDNQPQHF. The CDR3, as DNA: TGTGCTAGTGACAACAGTGGAGGGGACAATCAGCCCCAGCATTTT.

This chain connects TRBV7-9 to TRBJ2-7, with a tentative D call TRBD1 (6 bases). V was cut by 4 bases and J by 2 bases, with 15 bases left in between. The CDR3 runs to 15 residues. In germline, CDR1 is SEHNR, CDR2 FQNEAQ (reference sequence). CDR3 nucleotide sequence: TGTGCCAGCAGCTCTCGGACAGATTCCCCCTACGAGCAGTACTTC. Its translation: CASSSRTDSPYEQYF.

The table lists this clonotype with many counts. V usage is TRBV19 and J usage is TRBJ2-6; D remains unclear. Germline V lookup: CDR1 LNHDA, CDR2 SQIVND (reference sequence). Trimming stripped 4 bases from V and 0 bases from J, with 7 bases between. CDR3 length equals 15 residues. CDR3: CASSTTVSGANVLTF. The CDR3 region has the DNA TGTGCCAGTAGTACCACAGTCTCTGGGGCCAACGTCCTGACTTTC. The full variable domain, completed using reference TRBV19 and TRBJ2-6, is DGGITQSPKYLFRKEGQNVTLSCEQNLNHDAMYWYRQDPGQGLRLIYYSQIVNDFQKGDIAEGYSVSREKKESFPLTVTSAQKNPTAFYLCASSTTVSGANVLTFGAGSRLTVL.

In its sample, this clonotype was seen many times. The chain recombines TRBV7-2 with TRBJ2-2, with no clear D. This CDR3 is built from 15 residues. With 1 base removed from V and 4 bases from J, the gap between germline ends came to 10 bases. The germline V gene has CDR1 SGHTA and CDR2 FQGNSA. CDR3 DNA: TGTGCCAGCAGCTTAGTGGGGTGGGGCACCGGGGAGCTGTTTTTT. This sequence encodes CASSLVGWGTGELFF.

This clonotype was counted between two and nine times. The chain combines TRBV4-3 with TRBJ1-6, with D unclear. The V and J ends lost 1 base and 6 bases respectively, with 10 bases between them. CDR1 LGHNA and CDR2 YSLEER come from the germline V gene. This CDR3 contains 15 residues. This CDR3 reads CASSQGPSGNSPLHF. CDR3 coding DNA: TGCGCCAGCAGCCAAGGGCCCTCGGGTAATTCACCCCTCCACTTT.

The gene calls are TRBV7-2 and TRBJ2-7; 8 nucleotides agree with TRBD1. From germline, CDR1 is SGHTA and CDR2 FQGNSA. The CDR3 extends over 15 amino acids. The junction had 6 bases not matched to a gene; V was cut back by 0 bases and J by 5 bases. The CDR3 nucleotides are TGTGCCAGCAGCTTAGCCGGGACAGGCACCCACGAGCAGTACTTC. Residues: CASSLAGTGTHEQYF.

The rearrangement uses TRBV2 and TRBJ2-3, with D possibly TRBD1 on 5 matching bases. The CDR3 has 14 amino acids. Germline V gene lookup returns CDR1 SNHLY and CDR2 FYNNEI. Deletions cut 4 bases from V and 4 bases from J, with 12 bases between. The CDR3 nucleotides are TGTGCCAGCAGTGGGGGCAGTTCAGCAGATACGCAGTATTTT. This encodes CASSGGSSADTQYF. Complete variable domain (other parts from reference TRBV2 and TRBJ2-3): EPEVTQTPSHQVTQMGQEVILRCVPISNHLYFYWYRQILGQKVEFLVSFYNNEISEKSEIFDDQFSVERPDGSNFTLKIRSTKLEDSAMYFCASSGGSSADTQYFGPGTRLTVL.

The rearrangement uses TRBV20-1 and TRBJ2-2; TRBD1 matches 9 bases. Germline CDR1 reads DFQATT; CDR2 reads SNEGSKA (reference sequence). This CDR3 has 13 amino acids. V lost 3 bases, J lost 8 bases, and 4 bases stayed unmatched. CDR3 DNA: TGCAGTGCTAGGGACAGGGGAAAGGGGGAGCTGTTTTTT. Its protein product is CSARDRGKGELFF.

The chain links TRBV5-1 to TRBJ2-5; 8 positions agree with TRBD2. The germline gives CDR1 SGHRS, CDR2 YFSETQ. The CDR3 has 16 residues. V was clipped by 1 base and J by 4 bases; unmatched bases: 9. The CDR3 reads CASSLFSGNIGETQYF. DNA for the CDR3: TGCGCCAGCAGCTTGTTTAGCGGGAACATAGGAGAGACCCAGTACTTC. The entire variable domain, with the rest obtained from reference TRBV5-1 and TRBJ2-5, is as follows: KAGVTQTPRYLIKTRGQQVTLSCSPISGHRSVSWYQQTPGQGLQFLFEYFSETQRNKGNFPGRFSGRQFSNSRSEMNVSTLELGDSALYLCASSLFSGNIGETQYFGPGTRLLVL.

V gene TRBV12-3 or TRBV12-4 combines with J gene TRBJ1-1; no reliable D call. The V gene lost 4 bases and the J gene lost 1 base, with 16 bases spanning the gap. This CDR3 has 16 residues. The CDR3 DNA sequence: TGTGCCAGCAGTTCCCAAATATCGGCCCCGAACACTGAAGCTTTCTTT. Amino acids: CASSSQISAPNTEAFF.

The chain uses TRBV20-1 and TRBJ1-1; D gene ambiguous. Germline CDR1 is DFQATT and CDR2 is SNEGSKA (reference sequence). This CDR3 has 12 amino acids. The ends were cut back, 6 bases at V and 5 bases at J, with 13 bases in the middle. The DNA for the CDR3 is TGCAGTGCAAGAAGGCCGGAAACTGAAGCTTTCTTT. Translating it yields CSARRPETEAFF.

In its sample, this clonotype was seen many times. This chain's CDR3 is CASSAGLSSPLHF. The CDR3 DNA is TGCGCCAGCAGTGCCGGGTTGAGTTCACCCCTCCACTTT. The V call is TRBV10-1, the J call TRBJ1-6; D not resolved. This CDR3 has 13 amino acids. The V gene lost 4 bases and the J gene lost 9 bases, with 10 bases spanning the gap. The germline V gene encodes CDR1 WNHNN and CDR2 SYGVQD (reference sequence).

The rearrangement uses TRBV25-1 and TRBJ2-2, with no clear D. Germline V gives CDR1 MGHDK, CDR2 SYGVNS. The CDR3 sequence is 13 residues long. Trimming cost V 2 bases and J 9 bases, with 10 bases left between them. CDR3 protein: CASSEGDDRELFF. Written as DNA, the CDR3 is TGTGCCAGCAGTGAAGGAGATGACAGGGAGCTGTTTTTT. Together with reference TRBV25-1 and TRBJ2-2, the CDR3 gives the full variable domain: EADIYQTPRYLVIGTGKKITLECSQTMGHDKMYWYQQDPGMELHLIHYSYGVNSTEKGDLSSESTVSRIRTEHFPLTLESARPSHTSQYLCASSEGDDRELFFGEGSRLTVL.

The DNA of the CDR3 is TGCAGTGCCCTTGGGGGGGCTAGCGTGACTGAAGCTTTCTTT. It encodes CSALGGASVTEAFF. The genes are TRBV20-1 and TRBJ1-1, with a tentative D call TRBD1 (6 bases). The V gene lost 6 bases and the J gene lost 5 bases, with 19 bases spanning the gap. Germline CDR1 reads DFQATT; CDR2 reads SNEGSKA (reference sequence). The CDR3 consists of 14 residues.

This clonotype has ten or more counts. The chain is built from TRBV24-1 and TRBJ1-5; no definite D call. Germline V CDR1 and CDR2: KGHDR, SFDVKD. This CDR3 comprises 14 residues. Deletions cut 4 bases from V and 1 base from J, with 7 bases between. CDR3 nucleotide sequence: TGTGCCACCAGTGACCAGGACAGCAATCAGCCCCAGCATTTT. It is translated as CATSDQDSNQPQHF.

This clonotype came up many times. The V call is TRBV7-2, the J call TRBJ1-3, with 7 bases that match TRBD1. This CDR3 is built from 17 residues. In germline, CDR1 is SGHTA, CDR2 FQGNSA. J gave up 3 bases and V 2 bases, and 10 bases lay outside the gene matches. CDR3: CASSLSHRGYGGNTIYF. The DNA of the CDR3 is TGTGCCAGCAGCTTAAGTCACAGGGGTTACGGTGGAAACACCATATATTTT.

The V call is TRBV20-1, the J call TRBJ1-2; 9 bases agree with TRBD1. The CDR3 covers 16 residues. Germline V CDR1 and CDR2: DFQATT, SNEGSKA (reference sequence). After removal of 5 bases from V and 2 bases from J, the junction contained 12 bases not matched to a gene. This CDR3 reads CSAPDAPGTGNYGYTF. As DNA, the CDR3 is TGCAGTGCTCCCGATGCTCCCGGGACAGGGAACTATGGCTACACCTTC.

The chain has TRBV10-3 and TRBJ1-1, with D tentatively TRBD1 (6 bases). The V gene's germline CDR1 is ENHRY and CDR2 SYGVKD. V was shortened by 7 bases and J by 5 bases, with 17 bases between the two germline ends. The CDR3 extends over 14 amino acids. The CDR3 bases are TGTGCCATCACCGGGACACATGGGGCAACTGAAGCTTTCTTT. Its translation is CAITGTHGATEAFF.

In this sample, this clonotype turned up many times. Sequence at one end of the junction differs from germline and may be a read error. The chain joins TRBV24-1 to TRBJ1-5; TRBD1 matches at 10 bases. Germline CDR1 reads KGHDR; CDR2 reads SFDVKD. This CDR3 has 14 amino acids. The CDR3 sequence: CASSGGTGDQPQHF. The CDR3 region has the DNA TGTGCCAGCAGTGGCGGGACAGGGGATCAGCCCCAGCATTTT.

For this clonotype: A much larger clone sits a single nucleotide away, making a read error possible. The rearrangement uses TRBV9 and TRBJ1-6, with a weak D call TRBD1 (6 bases). Per the germline V gene, CDR1 is SGDLS and CDR2 is YYNGEE. The CDR3 has 14 amino acids. Here the CDR3 reads CASRFTGSNSPPHF. In nucleotides, the CDR3 is TGTGCCAGCAGGTTCACAGGGAGTAATTCACCCCCCCACTTT.

Concerning this clonotype itself: Germline is not matched at one junction end, which may reflect a read error. The chain carries TRBV29-1 and TRBJ2-7; TRBD1 aligns across 10 bases. The V gene's germline CDR1 is SQVTM and CDR2 ANQGSEA. The CDR3 loop spans 10 amino acids. CDR3 nucleotides: TGCAGCGTTGATAGACAGGGGGCGGACTTC. Translation: CSVDRQGADF.

The genes are TRBV7-2 and TRBJ1-6; TRBD1 aligns across 9 bases. The CDR3 runs to 15 residues. J was trimmed by 8 bases and V by 1 base; bases with no gene match: 3. Germline CDR1 reads SGHTA; CDR2 reads FQGNSA. CDR3 residues: CASSLDRGLDSPLHF. DNA for the CDR3: TGTGCCAGCAGCTTAGACAGGGGGCTCGATTCACCCCTCCACTTT.

This clonotype was recorded at least ten times. The gene calls are TRBV15 and TRBJ1-5, with 7 bases fitting TRBD1. Germline lookup yields CDR1 LNHNV and CDR2 YYDKDF (reference sequence). With 3 bases clipped from V and 3 bases from J, the junction kept 11 bases outside the gene matches. This CDR3 comprises 17 residues. The CDR3 nucleotides read TGTGCCACCAGCAGCGAAAGACGGACAGGTCACAATCAGCCCCAGCATTTT. It codes for CATSSERRTGHNQPQHF.

The chain has TRBV29-1 and TRBJ1-1; 11 bases fit TRBD1. CDR1 and CDR2 from the germline V gene are SQVTM and ANQGSEA. V lost 8 bases, J lost 5 bases, and 4 bases stayed unmatched. The length of the CDR3 is 12 residues. The CDR3 spells CSFRDRGTEAFF. DNA for the CDR3: TGCAGCTTCCGGGACAGGGGGACTGAAGCTTTCTTT. Full variable domain (rest looked up from reference TRBV29-1 and TRBJ1-1): SAVISQKPSRDICQRGTSLTIQCQVDSQVTMMFWYRQQPGQSLTLIATANQGSEATYESGFVIDKFPISRPNLTFSTLTVSNMSPEDSSIYLCSFRDRGTEAFFGQGTRLTVV.

The chain has TRBV9 and TRBJ2-7; TRBD2 aligns across 10 bases. Germline assignment: CDR1 SGDLS and CDR2 YYNGEE. Germline trimming cut 6 bases from V and 3 bases from J; bases unmatched to any gene: 6. This CDR3 is 14 amino acids long. The CDR3 here is CASNTASGGYEQYF. CDR3 DNA sequence: TGTGCCAGCAACACGGCTAGCGGGGGCTACGAGCAGTACTTC.

The chain has TRBV6-5 and TRBJ2-7; the D gene is possibly TRBD2 (6 bases). CDR1 is MNHEY, CDR2 SVGAGI, per germline. The CDR3 runs 13 residues. Trimming stripped 11 bases from V and 3 bases from J, with 17 bases between. CDR3 sequence reads: CAVSRPGSYEQYF. The CDR3 DNA sequence: TGTGCCGTGAGCCGCCCCGGGAGCTACGAGCAGTACTTC.

This clonotype appeared a few times. V usage is TRBV6-2 or TRBV6-3 and J usage is TRBJ2-6, with D unresolved. CDR1 and CDR2 (germline): MNHEY, SVGEGT. CDR3 length: 12 residues. V dropped 8 bases and J dropped 2 bases, with 4 bases sitting between them. CDR3 protein: CASGAGANVLTF. The CDR3, as DNA: TGTGCCAGCGGGGCTGGGGCCAACGTCCTGACTTTC.